The source of this T cell receptor beta chain is a study of cytomegalovirus exposure and HLA in healthy donors. Germline V gene data show CDR1 as SGHAT and CDR2 as FQNNGV. The CDR3 spans 12 residues. V shed 5 bases and J 3 bases; nucleotides not matched to a gene: 1. In the PCR, 60 Vbeta and 13 Jbeta primers were used. Profiling relied on immunoSEQ multiplex PCR, and the TCRdb table lists in-frame clones only, not all of them. This table has about 130,000 clones, roughly 83% appearing once. This clonotype was sampled from a young man in good health and CMV-seropositive. Sequences were obtained from PBMCs. This chain links TRBV11-2 with TRBJ2-7, with 7 nucleotides matching TRBD1. The CDR3: CASSRDSYEQYF. CDR3 DNA sequence: TGTGCCAGCAGCCGGGACAGCTACGAGCAGTACTTC.